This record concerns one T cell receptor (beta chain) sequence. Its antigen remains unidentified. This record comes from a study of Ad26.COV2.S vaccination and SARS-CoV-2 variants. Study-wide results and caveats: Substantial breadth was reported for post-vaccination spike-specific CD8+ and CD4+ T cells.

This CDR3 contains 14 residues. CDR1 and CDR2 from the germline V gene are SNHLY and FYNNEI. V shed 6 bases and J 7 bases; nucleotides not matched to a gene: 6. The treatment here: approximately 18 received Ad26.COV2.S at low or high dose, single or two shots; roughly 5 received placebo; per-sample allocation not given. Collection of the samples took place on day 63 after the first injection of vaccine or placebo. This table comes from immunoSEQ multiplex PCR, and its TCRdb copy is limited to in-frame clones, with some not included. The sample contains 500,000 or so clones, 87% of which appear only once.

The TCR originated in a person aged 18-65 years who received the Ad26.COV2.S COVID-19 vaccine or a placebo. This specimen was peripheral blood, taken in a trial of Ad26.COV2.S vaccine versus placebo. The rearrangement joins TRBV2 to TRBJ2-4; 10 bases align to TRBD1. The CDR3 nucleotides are TGTGCCAGCAGGCTACGGACAGGGGGTAACATTCAGTACTTC. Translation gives CASRLRTGGNIQYF.